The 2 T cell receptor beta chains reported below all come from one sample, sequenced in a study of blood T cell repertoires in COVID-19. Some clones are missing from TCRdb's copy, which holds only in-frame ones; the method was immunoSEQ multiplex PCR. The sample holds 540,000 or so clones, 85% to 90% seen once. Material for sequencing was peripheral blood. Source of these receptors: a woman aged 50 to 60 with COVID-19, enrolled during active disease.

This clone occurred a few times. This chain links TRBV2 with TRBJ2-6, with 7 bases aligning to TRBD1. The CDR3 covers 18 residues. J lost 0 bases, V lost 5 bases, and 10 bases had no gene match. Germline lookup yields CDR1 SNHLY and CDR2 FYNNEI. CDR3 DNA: TGTGCCAGCAGTAGGAGGACAGGCGGATTCTCTGGGGCCAACGTCCTGACTTTC. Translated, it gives CASSRRTGGFSGANVLTF. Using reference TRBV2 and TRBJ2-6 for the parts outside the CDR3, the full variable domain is EPEVTQTPSHQVTQMGQEVILRCVPISNHLYFYWYRQILGQKVEFLVSFYNNEISEKSEIFDDQFSVERPDGSNFTLKIRSTKLEDSAMYFCASSRRTGGFSGANVLTFGAGSRLTVL.

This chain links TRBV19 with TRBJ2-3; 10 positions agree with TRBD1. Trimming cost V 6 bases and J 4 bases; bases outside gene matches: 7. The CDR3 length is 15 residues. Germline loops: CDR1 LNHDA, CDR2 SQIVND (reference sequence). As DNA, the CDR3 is TGTGCCAGTAGGTTACGGACAGGGGGTCCAGATACGCAGTATTTT. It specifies CASRLRTGGPDTQYF.